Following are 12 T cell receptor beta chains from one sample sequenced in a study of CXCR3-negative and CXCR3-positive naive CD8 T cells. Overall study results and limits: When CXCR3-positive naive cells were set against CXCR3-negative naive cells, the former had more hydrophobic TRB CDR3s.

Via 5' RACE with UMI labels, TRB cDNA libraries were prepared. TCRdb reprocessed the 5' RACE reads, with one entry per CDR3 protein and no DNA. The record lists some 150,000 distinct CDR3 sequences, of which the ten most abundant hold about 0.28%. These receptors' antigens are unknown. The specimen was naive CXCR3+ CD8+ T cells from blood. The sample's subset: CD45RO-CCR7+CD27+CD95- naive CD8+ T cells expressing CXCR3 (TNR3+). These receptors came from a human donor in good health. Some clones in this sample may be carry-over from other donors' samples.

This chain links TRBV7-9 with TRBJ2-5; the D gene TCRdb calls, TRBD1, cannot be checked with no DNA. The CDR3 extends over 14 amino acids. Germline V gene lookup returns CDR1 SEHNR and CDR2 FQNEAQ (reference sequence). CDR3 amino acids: CASKGPTGVETQYF. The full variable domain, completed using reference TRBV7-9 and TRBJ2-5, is DTGVSQNPRHKITKRGQNVTFRCDPISEHNRLYWYRQTLGQGPEFLTYFQNEAQLEKSRLLSDRFSAERPKGSFSTLEIQRTEQGDSAMYLCASKGPTGVETQYFGPGTRLLVL.

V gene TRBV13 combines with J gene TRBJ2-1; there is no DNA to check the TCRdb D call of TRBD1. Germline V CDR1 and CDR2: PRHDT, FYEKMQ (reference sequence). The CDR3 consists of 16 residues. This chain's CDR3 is CATTPKAWGIRDEQFF.

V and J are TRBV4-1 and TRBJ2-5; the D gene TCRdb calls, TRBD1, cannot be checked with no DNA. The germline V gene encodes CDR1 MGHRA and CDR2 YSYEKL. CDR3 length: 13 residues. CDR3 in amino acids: CASSQGRGETQYF.

CDR3 amino acids: CAISENPSSRGDYGYTF. This chain joins TRBV10-3 and TRBJ1-2. The CDR3 spans 17 residues. Germline-derived CDR1 and CDR2 are ENHRY and SYGVKD.

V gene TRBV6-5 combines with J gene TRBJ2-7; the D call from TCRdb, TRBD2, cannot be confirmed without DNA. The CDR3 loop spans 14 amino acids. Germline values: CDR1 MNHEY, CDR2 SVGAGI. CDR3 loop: CASSPFAGGYEQYF.

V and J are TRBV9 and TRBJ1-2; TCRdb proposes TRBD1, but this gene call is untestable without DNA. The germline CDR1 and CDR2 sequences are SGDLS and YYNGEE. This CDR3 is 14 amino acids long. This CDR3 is CASRGTRTAPGYTF. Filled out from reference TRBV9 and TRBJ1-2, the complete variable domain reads DSGVTQTPKHLITATGQRVTLRCSPRSGDLSVYWYQQSLDQGLQFLIQYYNGEERAKGNILERFSAQQFPDLHSELNLSSLELGDSALYFCASRGTRTAPGYTFGSGTRLTVV.

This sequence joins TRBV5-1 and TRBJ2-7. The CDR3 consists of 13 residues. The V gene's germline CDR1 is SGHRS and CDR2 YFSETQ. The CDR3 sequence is CASSTRGPYEQYF.

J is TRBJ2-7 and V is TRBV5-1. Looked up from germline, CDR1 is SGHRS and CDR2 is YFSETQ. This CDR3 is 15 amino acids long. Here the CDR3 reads CASSLAGIPSYEQYF.

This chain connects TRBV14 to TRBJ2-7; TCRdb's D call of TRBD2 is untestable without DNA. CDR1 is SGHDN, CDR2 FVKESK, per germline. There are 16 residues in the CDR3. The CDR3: CASSQDHLAGHYEQYF.

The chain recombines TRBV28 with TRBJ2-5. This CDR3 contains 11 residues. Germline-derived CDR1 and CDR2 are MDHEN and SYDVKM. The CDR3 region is CASDRGETQYF.

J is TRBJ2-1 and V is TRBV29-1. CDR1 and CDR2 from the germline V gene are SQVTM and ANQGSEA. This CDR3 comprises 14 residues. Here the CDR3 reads CSVDVGESYNEQFF.

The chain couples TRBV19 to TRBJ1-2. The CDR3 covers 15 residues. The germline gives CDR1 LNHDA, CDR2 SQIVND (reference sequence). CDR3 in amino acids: CASSPGEGTSGGYTF.